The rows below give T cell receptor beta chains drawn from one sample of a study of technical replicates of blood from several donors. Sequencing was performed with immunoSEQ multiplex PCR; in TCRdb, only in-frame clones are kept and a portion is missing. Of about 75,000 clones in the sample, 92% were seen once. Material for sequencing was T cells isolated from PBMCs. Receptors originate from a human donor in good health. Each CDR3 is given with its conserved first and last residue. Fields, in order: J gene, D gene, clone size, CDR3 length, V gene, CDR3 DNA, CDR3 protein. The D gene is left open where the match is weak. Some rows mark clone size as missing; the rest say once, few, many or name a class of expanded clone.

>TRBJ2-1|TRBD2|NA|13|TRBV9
TGTGCCAGCAGCGTAGAAGGGAGGGGTGAGCAGTTCTTC
CASSVEGRGEQFF
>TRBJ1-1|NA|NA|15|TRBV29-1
TGCAGCGTTGAAGTTAAGGGGACAAAGAACACTGAAGCTTTCTTT
CSVEVKGTKNTEAFF
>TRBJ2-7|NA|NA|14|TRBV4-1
TGCGCCAGCAGCCGACCGGTCCGGGAGTGGGAGCAGTACTTC
CASSRPVREWEQYF
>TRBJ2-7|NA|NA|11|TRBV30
TGTGCCTGGGAAACAGGGCGAGAGCAGTACTTC
CAWETGREQYF
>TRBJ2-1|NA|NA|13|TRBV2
TGTGCCAGCAGTGAACCTCTGCGGGATGAGCAGTTCTTC
CASSEPLRDEQFF
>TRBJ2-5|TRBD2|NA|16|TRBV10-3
TGTGCCATCAGTGAGTCCAGACTAGCGGGAGAAGAGACCCAGTACTTC
CAISESRLAGEETQYF
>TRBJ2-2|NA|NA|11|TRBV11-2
TGTGCCAGCGTTATAACCGGGGAGCTGTTTTTT
CASVITGELFF
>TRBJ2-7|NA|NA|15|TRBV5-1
TGCGCCAGCAGCTCGGAGGGGGGGGTGGCCTACGAGCAGTACTTC
CASSSEGGVAYEQYF
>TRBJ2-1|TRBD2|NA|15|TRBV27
TGTGCCAGCAGTTCCCTAGCGGGAGTGATCAATGAGCAGTTCTTC
CASSSLAGVINEQFF
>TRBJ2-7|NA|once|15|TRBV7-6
TGTGCCAGCAGCTTAGCCGAGACTGGCACCTACGAGCAGTACTTC
CASSLAETGTYEQYF
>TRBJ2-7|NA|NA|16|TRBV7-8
TGTGCCAGCAGCCCCCCCTTAGTTGAATTCTCCTACGAGCAGTACTTC
CASSPPLVEFSYEQYF
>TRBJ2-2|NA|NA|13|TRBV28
TGTGCCAGCAGTTTTCCGGTTACCGGGGAGCTGTTTTTT
CASSFPVTGELFF
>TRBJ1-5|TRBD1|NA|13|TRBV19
TGTGCCAGTAGTATGACAGGGGGTCAGCCCCAGCATTTT
CASSMTGGQPQHF
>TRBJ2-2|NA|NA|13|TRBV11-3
TGTGCCAGCAGCACGACAGTCACCGGGGAGCTGTTTTTT
CASSTTVTGELFF
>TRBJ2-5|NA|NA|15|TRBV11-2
TGTGCCAGCAGCTTAGCGAACTCCTACCAAGAGACCCAGTACTTC
CASSLANSYQETQYF
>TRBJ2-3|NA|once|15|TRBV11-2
TGTGCCAGCAGCTTATATCGAGGTATCACAGATACGCAGTATTTT
CASSLYRGITDTQYF
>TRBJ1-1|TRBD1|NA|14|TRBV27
TGTGCCAGCAGTCAGGGACAGGGGAACACTGAAGCTTTCTTT
CASSQGQGNTEAFF
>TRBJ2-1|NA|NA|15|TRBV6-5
TGTGCCAGCAGTGGCACTAGCCCGACCTTCAATGAGCAGTTCTTC
CASSGTSPTFNEQFF
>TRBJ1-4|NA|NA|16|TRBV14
TGTGCCAGCAGTCCTACAGCCGGTGGATTCGGTGAAAAACTGTTTTTT
CASSPTAGGFGEKLFF
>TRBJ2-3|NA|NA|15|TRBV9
TGTGCCAGCAGCGTAGGGGTCGGGAGTACAGATACGCAGTATTTT
CASSVGVGSTDTQYF
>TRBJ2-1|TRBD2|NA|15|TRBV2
TGTGCCAGCAGTGGGACTAGCGGGACCTACAATGAGCAGTTCTTC
CASSGTSGTYNEQFF
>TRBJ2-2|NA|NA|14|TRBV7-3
TGTGCCAGCAGTAACGTAGCAGGGGACGGGGAGCTGTTTTTT
CASSNVAGDGELFF